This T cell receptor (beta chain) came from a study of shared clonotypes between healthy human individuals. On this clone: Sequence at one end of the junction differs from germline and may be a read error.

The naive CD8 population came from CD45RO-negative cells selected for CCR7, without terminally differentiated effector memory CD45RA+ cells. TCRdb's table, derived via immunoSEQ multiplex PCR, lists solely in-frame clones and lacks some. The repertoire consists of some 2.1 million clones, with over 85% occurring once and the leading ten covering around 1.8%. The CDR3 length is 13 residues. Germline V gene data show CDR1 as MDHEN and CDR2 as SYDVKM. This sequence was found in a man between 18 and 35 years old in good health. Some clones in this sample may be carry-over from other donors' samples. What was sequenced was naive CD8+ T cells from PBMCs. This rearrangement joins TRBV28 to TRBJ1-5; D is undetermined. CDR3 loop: CASSFYGNQPQHF. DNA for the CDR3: TGTGCCAGCAGTTTTTACGGCAACCAGCCCCAGCATTTT.